This TCR beta chain was found in a study of OX40 agonist ivuxolimab in advanced cancers. Study-wide context: With ivuxolimab, an agonistic anti-OX40 (CD134) antibody, patients were treated. Cohort: 75% to 90% men, mean age about 60, aged about 23 to 80. Findings of the study overall: CD4+ and CD8+ T cells in blood underwent clonal expansion by week 6 at 0.1 to 3.0 mg/kg.

Germline V gives CDR1 LNHNV, CDR2 YYDKDF (reference sequence). The CDR3 has 13 residues. The V gene lost 0 bases and the J gene lost 3 bases, with 5 bases spanning the gap. Method: immunoSEQ multiplex PCR; TCRdb's copy keeps in-frame clones and lacks some. Of 74,000 or so clones listed, around 85% are singletons. Turning to this clone: The antigen is undetermined.

The chain combines TRBV15 with TRBJ1-1; no clear D. The clonotype originates from an adult with an advanced solid tumor such as melanoma, head and neck, liver or kidney cancer. The source was CD4+ or CD8+ T cells sorted from blood, collected in a trial of the OX40 agonist ivuxolimab. The CDR3 DNA sequence: TGTGCCACCAGCAGAGATCCCGACACTGAAGCTTTCTTT. This gives the protein CATSRDPDTEAFF.